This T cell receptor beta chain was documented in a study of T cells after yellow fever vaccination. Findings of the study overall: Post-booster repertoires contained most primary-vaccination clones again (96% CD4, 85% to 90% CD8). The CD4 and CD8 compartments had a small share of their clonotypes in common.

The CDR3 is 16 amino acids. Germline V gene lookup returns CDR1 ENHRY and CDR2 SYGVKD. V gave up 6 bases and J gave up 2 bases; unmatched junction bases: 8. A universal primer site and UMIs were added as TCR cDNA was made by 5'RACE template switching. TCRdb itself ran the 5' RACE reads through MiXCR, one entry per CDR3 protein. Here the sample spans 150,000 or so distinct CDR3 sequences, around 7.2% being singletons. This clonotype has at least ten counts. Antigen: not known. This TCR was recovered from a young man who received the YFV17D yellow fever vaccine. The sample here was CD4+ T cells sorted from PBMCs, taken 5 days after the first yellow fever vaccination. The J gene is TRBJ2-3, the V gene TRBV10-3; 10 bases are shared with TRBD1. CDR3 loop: CAISSGDRGITDTQYF. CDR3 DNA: TGTGCCATCAGCTCCGGGGACAGGGGCATCACAGATACGCAGTATTTT.